The clone carrying this T cell receptor (beta chain) turned up a few times. This entry is derived from a study of T-cell memory formation after mild COVID-19. A single record per CDR3 protein comes from TCRdb applying MiXCR to the 5' RACE reads. Of about 610,000 distinct CDR3 sequences in the sample, 17% were seen once. V lost 4 bases and J 1 base, leaving 10 bases between the germline ends. The CDR3 is 13 residues long. Germline CDR1 and CDR2: SQVTM and ANQGSEA. Sequencing was done on a sample of PBMCs or a T cell subset sorted from them (not recorded which). The chain links TRBV29-1 to TRBJ1-1; a weak D match, TRBD1 (6 bases). This clonotype was obtained from an adult woman who had mild COVID-19 (a few samples of this study predate the infection). Cell type and time point are not known. Here the CDR3 DNA reads TGCAGCGTTGCGGGACACTCGAACACTGAAGCTTTCTTT. Its translation: CSVAGHSNTEAFF.